This T cell receptor (beta chain) was found in a study of blood T cell repertoires in COVID-19. In the study overall: Samples came from the United States, Italy and Spain, spanning acute and convalescent COVID-19.

There are 14 residues in the CDR3. Germline-derived CDR1 and CDR2 are SEHNR and FQNEAQ (reference sequence). V gave up 3 bases and J gave up 0 bases, with 6 bases separating them. Authors' methods: Researchers report that nucleated cell counts were estimated from reference gene primer amplification. The method was immunoSEQ multiplex PCR; TCRdb's version includes in-frame clones alone and lacks a portion of them. That table supplies the V and J calls and clone size; D and trimming were determined from the DNA. Among 430,000 or so clones, 70% to 90% were seen once, and the ten largest hold around 1.5%. Cohort assignment relied on participant-reported clinical history. Exposed study participants had met a COVID-19 case within 2 weeks before entry.

The sequenced sample consisted of PBMCs or T cells enriched from blood (not recorded which). This TCR came from a woman aged 18-29 years who had been exposed to COVID-19. V is TRBV7-9 and J is TRBJ1-5, with D perhaps matching TRBD1 (6 bases). CDR3 DNA sequence: TGTGCCAGCAGCTTGGACAGTAGCAATCAGCCCCAGCATTTT. Translation: CASSLDSSNQPQHF.